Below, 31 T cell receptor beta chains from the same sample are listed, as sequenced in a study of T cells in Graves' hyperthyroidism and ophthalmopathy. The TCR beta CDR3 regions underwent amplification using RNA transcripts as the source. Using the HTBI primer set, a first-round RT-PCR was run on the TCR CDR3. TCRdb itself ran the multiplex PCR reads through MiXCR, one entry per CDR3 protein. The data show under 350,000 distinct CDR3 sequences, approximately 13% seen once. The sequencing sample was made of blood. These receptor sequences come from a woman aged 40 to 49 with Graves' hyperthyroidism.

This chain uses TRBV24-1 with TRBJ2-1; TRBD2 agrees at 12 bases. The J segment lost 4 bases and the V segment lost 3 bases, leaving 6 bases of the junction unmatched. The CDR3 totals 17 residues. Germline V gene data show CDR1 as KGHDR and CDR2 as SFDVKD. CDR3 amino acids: CATSDPGLAGPYNEQFF. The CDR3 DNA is TGTGCCACCAGTGATCCTGGACTAGCGGGACCTTACAATGAGCAGTTCTTC.

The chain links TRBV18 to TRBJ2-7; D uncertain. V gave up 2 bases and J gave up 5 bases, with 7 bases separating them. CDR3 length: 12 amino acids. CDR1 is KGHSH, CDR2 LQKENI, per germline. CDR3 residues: CASSPRKDEQYF. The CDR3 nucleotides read TGTGCCAGCTCACCAAGAAAGGACGAGCAGTACTTC.

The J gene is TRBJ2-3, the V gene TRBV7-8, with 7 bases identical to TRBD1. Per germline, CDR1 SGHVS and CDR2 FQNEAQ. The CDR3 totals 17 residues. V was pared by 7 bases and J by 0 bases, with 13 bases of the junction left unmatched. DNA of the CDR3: TGTGCCAGCATCCCTACACCGGGACAGAGGAGCACAGATACGCAGTATTTT. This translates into CASIPTPGQRSTDTQYF.

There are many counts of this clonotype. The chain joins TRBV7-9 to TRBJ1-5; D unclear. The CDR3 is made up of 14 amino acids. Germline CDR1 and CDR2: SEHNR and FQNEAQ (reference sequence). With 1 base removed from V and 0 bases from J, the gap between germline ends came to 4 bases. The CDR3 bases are TGTGCCAGCAGCTTAGACGGTAGCAATCAGCCCCAGCATTTT. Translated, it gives CASSLDGSNQPQHF.

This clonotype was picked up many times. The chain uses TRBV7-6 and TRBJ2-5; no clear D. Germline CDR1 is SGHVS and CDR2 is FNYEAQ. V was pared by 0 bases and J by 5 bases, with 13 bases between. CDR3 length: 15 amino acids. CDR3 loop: CASSLALTAGETQYF. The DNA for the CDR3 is TGTGCCAGCAGCTTAGCGCTGACGGCCGGTGAGACCCAGTACTTC.

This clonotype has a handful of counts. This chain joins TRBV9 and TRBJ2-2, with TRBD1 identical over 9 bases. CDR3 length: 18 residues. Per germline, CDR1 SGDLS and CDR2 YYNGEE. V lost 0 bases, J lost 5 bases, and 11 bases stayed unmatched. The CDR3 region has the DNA TGTGCCAGCAGCGTAGGAAACCGGGACAGGGTGTGGACCGGGGAGCTGTTTTTT. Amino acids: CASSVGNRDRVWTGELFF.

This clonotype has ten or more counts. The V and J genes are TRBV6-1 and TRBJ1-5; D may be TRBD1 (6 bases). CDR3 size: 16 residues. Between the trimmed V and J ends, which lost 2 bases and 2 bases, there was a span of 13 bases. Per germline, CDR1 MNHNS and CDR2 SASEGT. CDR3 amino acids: CASSEPAGVGNQPQHF. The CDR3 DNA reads TGTGCCAGCAGTGAACCGGCAGGGGTTGGCAATCAGCCCCAGCATTTT.

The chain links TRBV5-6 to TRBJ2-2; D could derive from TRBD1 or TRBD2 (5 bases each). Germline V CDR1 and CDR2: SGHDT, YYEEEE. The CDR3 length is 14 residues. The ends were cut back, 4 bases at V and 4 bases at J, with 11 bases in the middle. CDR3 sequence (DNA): TGTGCCAGCAGCGTATTCGGGGCCACCGGGGAGCTGTTTTTT. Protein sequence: CASSVFGATGELFF.

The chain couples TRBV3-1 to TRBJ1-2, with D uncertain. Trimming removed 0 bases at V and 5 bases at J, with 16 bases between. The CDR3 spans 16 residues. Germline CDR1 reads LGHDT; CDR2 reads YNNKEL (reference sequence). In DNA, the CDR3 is TGTGCCAGCAGCCAAGATCTTTTCGGTTTGGTATATGGCTACACCTTC. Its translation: CASSQDLFGLVYGYTF.

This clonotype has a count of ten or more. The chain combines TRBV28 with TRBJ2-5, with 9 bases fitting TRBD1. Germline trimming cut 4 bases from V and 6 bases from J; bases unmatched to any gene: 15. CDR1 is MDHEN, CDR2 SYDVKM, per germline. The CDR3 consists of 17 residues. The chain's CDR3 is CASSSDSGTGIVKTQYF. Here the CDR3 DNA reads TGTGCCAGCAGTTCTGATTCCGGGACAGGGATCGTAAAGACCCAGTACTTC.

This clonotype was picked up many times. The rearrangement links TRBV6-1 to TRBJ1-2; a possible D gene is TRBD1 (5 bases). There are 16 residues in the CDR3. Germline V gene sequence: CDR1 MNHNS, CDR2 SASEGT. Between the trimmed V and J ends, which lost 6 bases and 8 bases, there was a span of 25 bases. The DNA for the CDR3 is TGTGCCAGCAGCTCTTCGGGGGACCGAACAAGGACGGGCTACACCTTC. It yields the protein CASSSSGDRTRTGYTF.

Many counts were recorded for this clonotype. Here the CDR3 DNA reads TGCAGTGCGTATCGCGGGAGGGCCGGAGAGACCCAGTACTTC. This gives the protein CSAYRGRAGETQYF. This rearrangement joins TRBV20-1 to TRBJ2-5, with 9 nucleotides matching TRBD2. The CDR3 covers 14 residues. After removal of 6 bases from V and 4 bases from J, the junction contained 9 bases not matched to a gene. Looked up from germline, CDR1 is DFQATT and CDR2 is SNEGSKA (reference sequence).

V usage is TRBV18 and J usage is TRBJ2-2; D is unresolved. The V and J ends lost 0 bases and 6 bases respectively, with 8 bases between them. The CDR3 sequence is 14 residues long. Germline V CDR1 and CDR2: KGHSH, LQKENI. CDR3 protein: CASSPPNEPGELFF. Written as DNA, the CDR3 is TGTGCCAGCTCACCACCGAACGAGCCCGGGGAGCTGTTTTTT.

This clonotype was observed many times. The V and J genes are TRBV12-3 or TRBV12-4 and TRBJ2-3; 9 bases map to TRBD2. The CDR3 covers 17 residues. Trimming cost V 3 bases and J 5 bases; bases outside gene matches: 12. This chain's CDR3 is CASSFGAGGPSGDTQYF. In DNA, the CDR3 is TGTGCCAGCAGTTTCGGAGCGGGAGGACCCTCGGGAGATACGCAGTATTTT.

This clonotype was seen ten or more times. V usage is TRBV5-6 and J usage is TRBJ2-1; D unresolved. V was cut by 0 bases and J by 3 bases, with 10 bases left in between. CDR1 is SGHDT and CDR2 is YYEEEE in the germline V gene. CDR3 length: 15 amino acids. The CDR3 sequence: CASSLAGWLYNEQFF. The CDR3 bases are TGTGCCAGCAGCTTGGCCGGGTGGCTCTACAATGAGCAGTTCTTC.

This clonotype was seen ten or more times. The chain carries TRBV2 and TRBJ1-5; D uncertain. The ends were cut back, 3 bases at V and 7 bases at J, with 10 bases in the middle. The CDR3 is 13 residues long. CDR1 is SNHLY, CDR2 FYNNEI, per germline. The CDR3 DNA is TGTGCCAGCAGTGACGGTGGGGAGCAGCCCCAGCATTTT. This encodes CASSDGGEQPQHF.

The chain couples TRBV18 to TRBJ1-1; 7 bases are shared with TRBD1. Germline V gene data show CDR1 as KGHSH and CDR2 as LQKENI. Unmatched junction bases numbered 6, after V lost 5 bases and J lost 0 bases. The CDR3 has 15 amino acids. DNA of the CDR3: TGTGCCAGCTCAGGGAGGGACAGTCTGAACACTGAAGCTTTCTTT. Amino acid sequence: CASSGRDSLNTEAFF. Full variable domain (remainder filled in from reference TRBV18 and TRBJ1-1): NAGVMQNPRHLVRRRGQEARLRCSPMKGHSHVYWYRQLPEEGLKFMVYLQKENIIDESGMPKERFSAEFPKEGPSILRIQQVVRGDSAAYFCASSGRDSLNTEAFFGQGTRLTVV.

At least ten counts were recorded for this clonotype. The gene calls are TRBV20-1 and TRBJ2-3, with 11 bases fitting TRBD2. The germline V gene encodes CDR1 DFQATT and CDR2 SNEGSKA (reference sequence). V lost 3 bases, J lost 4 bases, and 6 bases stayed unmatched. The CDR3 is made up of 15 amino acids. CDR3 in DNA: TGCAGTGCTAGCCTTAGCGGGAGGGCTGCAGATACGCAGTATTTT. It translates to CSASLSGRAADTQYF.

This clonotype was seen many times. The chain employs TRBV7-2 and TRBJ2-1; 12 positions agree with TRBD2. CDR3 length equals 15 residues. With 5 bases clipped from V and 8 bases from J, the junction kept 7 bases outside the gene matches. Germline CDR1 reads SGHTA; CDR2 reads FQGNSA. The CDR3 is CASSQPGLAGDEQFF. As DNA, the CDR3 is TGTGCCAGCAGCCAACCGGGACTAGCGGGCGATGAGCAGTTCTTC.

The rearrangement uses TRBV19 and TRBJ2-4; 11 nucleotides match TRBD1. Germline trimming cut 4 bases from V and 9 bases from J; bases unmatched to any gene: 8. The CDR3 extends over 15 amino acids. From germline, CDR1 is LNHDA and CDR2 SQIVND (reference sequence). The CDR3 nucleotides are TGTGCCAGTAGTACAACGGGACAGGGGGGATTCATTCAGTACTTC. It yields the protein CASSTTGQGGFIQYF.

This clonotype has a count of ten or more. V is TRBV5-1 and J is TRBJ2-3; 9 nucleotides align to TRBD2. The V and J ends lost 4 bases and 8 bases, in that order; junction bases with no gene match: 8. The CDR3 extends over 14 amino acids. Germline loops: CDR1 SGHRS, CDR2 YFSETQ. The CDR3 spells CASSVQREAVTQYF. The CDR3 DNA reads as TGCGCCAGCAGCGTGCAGCGGGAGGCAGTTACGCAGTATTTT.

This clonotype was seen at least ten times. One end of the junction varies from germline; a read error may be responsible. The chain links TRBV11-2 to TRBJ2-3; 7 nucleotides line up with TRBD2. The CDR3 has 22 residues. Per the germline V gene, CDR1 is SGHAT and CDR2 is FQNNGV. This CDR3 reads CASSGPRPRWGTASGGTATQYF. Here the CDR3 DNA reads TGTGCCAGCAGCGGGCCGAGACCTAGGTGGGGAACAGCTTCGGGGGGAACAGCTACGCAGTATTTT.

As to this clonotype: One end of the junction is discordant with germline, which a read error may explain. DNA for the CDR3: TGTGCCAGCAGTTTCAGGGTCTATGGCTACATCTTC. Translated: CASSFRVYGYIF. The chain employs TRBV28 and TRBJ1-2; maybe TRBD1 (5 bases). This CDR3 region has 12 residues. CDR1 is MDHEN, CDR2 SYDVKM, per germline.

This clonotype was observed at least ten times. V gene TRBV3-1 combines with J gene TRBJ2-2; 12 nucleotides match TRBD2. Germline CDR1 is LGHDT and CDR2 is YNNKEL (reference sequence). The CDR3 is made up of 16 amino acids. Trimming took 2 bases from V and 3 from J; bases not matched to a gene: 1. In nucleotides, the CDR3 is TGTGCCAGCAGCCAACGGACTAGCGGGGACACCGGGGAGCTGTTTTTT. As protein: CASSQRTSGDTGELFF.

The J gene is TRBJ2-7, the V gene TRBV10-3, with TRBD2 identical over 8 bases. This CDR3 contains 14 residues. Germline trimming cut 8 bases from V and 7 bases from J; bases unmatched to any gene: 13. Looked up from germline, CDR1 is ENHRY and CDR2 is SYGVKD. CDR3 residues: CAIGGGSGSGEQYF. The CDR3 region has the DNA TGTGCCATCGGGGGTGGGAGCGGGAGTGGGGAGCAGTACTTC.

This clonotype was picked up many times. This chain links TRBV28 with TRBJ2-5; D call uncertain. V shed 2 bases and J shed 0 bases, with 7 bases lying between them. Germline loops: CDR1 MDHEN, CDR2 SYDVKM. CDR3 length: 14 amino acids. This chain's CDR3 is CASSLRLYQETQYF. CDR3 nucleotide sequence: TGTGCCAGCAGTTTAAGACTCTACCAAGAGACCCAGTACTTC.

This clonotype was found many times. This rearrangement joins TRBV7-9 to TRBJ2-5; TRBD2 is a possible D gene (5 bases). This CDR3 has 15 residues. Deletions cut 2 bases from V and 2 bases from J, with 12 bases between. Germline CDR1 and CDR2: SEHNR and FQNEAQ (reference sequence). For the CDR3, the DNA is TGTGCCAGCAGCTTACCCCGGACTGTTCAAGAGACCCAGTACTTC. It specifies CASSLPRTVQETQYF.

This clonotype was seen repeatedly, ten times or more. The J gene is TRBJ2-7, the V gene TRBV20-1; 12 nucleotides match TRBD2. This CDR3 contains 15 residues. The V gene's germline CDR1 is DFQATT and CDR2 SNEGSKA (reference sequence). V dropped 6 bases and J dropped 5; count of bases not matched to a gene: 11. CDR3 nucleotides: TGCAGTGCCAACCTGCCTAGCGGGAGGGCCAACGAGCAGTACTTC. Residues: CSANLPSGRANEQYF.

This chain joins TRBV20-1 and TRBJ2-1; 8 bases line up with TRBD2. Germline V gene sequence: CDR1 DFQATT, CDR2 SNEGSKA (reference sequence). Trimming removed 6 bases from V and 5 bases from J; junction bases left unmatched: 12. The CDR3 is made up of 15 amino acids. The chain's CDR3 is CSADPGGGRNNEQFF. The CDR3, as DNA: TGCAGTGCCGACCCCGGGGGCGGGAGGAACAATGAGCAGTTCTTC.

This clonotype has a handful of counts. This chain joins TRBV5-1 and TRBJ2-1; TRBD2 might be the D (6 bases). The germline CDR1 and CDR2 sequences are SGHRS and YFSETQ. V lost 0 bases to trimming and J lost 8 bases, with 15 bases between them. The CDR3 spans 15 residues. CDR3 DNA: TGCGCCAGCAGCTTGGCGCCAGGGCAGCGGGATGAGCAGTTCTTC. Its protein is CASSLAPGQRDEQFF.

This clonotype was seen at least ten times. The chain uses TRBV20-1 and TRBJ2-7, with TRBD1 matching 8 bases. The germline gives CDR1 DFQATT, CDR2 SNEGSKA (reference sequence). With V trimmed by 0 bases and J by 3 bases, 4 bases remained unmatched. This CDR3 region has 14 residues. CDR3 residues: CSARDGQGYYEQYF. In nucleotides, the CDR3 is TGCAGTGCTAGAGATGGACAGGGTTACTACGAGCAGTACTTC.